The entry that follows covers one T cell receptor beta chain sequence. The antigen this receptor binds is unknown. No qualities accompany the bases; no much larger clone lies one base away. Looking up the germline V gene (reference sequence) yields CDR1 SEHNR and CDR2 FQNEAQ. The CDR3 numbers 13 residues from cysteine through phenylalanine. The entry retains the CDR3 DNA only, 39 bases that are in frame from base 1. Trimming leaves V shorter by 5 bases and J shorter by 5 bases, with the junction holding 3 bases beyond the gene matches. This specimen comes from a study of cytomegalovirus exposure and HLA in healthy donors (dated by TCRdb to 2016 to 2017). About the study as a whole: An earlier analysis of a few hundred of the donors reported roughly 300 Gb of sequence data and 117 million unique TCR beta sequences obtained from about 179 million T cells. Of the approximately 370 genotyped donors, more than 75% were placed in the genetic ancestry cluster associated with self-reported Caucasian donors. Donor age, sex, ethnicity and CMV serostatus were compiled alongside the repertoire data. A few DR-DQ haplotypes were handled as single units for association and clustering because linkage in the cohort was strong. To predict cytomegalovirus infection status, the study combined high-throughput TCR immunosequencing, statistical association of individual TCRs with disease status, and machine learning. In a later genetic analysis, genome-wide SNP genotypes for about three fifths of the roughly 670 donors were used, and that subset was treated as a discovery cohort. A later analysis re-examined previously published TCR beta repertoires from roughly 720 donors and added high-resolution HLA genotyping to investigate patterns of TCR occurrence. An earlier analysis of 450 to 750 of the donors used high-throughput TCR beta sequencing to judge whether each TCR beta V gene segment behaved as functional or pseudogenic. An early release covering roughly 600 HLA-typed donors comprised 250 to 350 gigabases of sequencing data and 85 million to 100 million unique TCR sequences. Class I and class II HLA loci were covered by the typing at four-digit resolution. In addition to the first cohort of 650 to 800 subjects, a separate validation cohort of some 120 different subjects was used. The study aimed to test whether signatures of past pathogen exposure could be identified by cataloging public T cell receptors. The number of typed donors differed by locus: about 629-640 for A, B, C, DRB1 and DQB1; some 540 for DQA1; some 590 for DPA1; and around 490 for DPB1. Using immunosequencing, the study profiled T cell repertoires from 550 to 750 subjects and related those repertoires to cytomegalovirus serostatus. Among around 400 genotyped donors of the cohort, an average of around 250,000 unique TCR beta nucleotide sequences was sequenced per donor, of which 15% to 20% were non-productive. All discovery cohort repertoires had been generated using a single sequencing platform. Rather than using new phenotypic data, the later analysis identified candidate immune exposures from TCR beta sequences and from how often those sequences occurred across donors.

The cohort consisted of 670 or so healthy bone marrow donors. At the time of sampling, all cohort members were nominally healthy, though unrecorded immune exposures were likely present. The donor was CMV seronegative and belonged to the group of approximately 320 seronegative cohort members. Every donor gave a peripheral blood sample, and the peripheral blood mononuclear cells from that sample were used for TCR beta sequencing. Genomic DNA extraction from the blood cell samples was performed with the Qiagen DNeasy Blood Extraction Kit. The study at large found these results: In a later genetic analysis, fewer N-insertions in productive TCRs were reported among donors in an Asian-associated ancestry cluster than the roughly 700-donor mean. The 87-base-pair reads could not distinguish some IMGT-functional V segments, including TRBV6-2 and TRBV6-3, so those segments were excluded. Only TCR beta chains were sequenced in this cohort, and the absence of alpha or paired-chain data limited detectable features. Broadly in line with IMGT annotations, most TCR beta V segments showed up in productive rearrangements about 87% or about 30% of the time in an earlier analysis of several hundred of the donors. Specific HLA alleles were associated with 18,000 or so TCR beta sequences at a false discovery rate of 0.05 in a later analysis. The classifier was reported to diagnose cytomegalovirus status with high specificity and sensitivity in both the original and validation cohorts. A cluster of highly shared sequence variants was judged likely to be a technical artifact of the sequencing pipeline. Most CMV-associated TCR beta chains appeared to be HLA-restricted in a later analysis, and the HLA associations seemed to be driven largely by CMV exposure. Because HLA typing was unavailable for some donors at each locus, only the typed subset was used in association tests. Strong co-occurrence of HLA alleles, especially DR and DQ, made assigning TCR associations to individual alleles difficult. The presence/absence analyses assumed that sequencing depth was roughly uniform across donors, and that assumption may not be true. The authors suggested that the approach could potentially be generalized to other disease states and immunological phenotypes. Because counts were too low, about 18 rarely observed V segments, including chromosome 9 orphons, were excluded from the earlier analysis of about 500 of the donors. According to a later analysis, parvovirus B19, influenza, CMV and Epstein-Barr virus appeared linked to several top co-occurrence clusters. Linkage disequilibrium might explain the correlated functional status among segregating V segments, but an unknown experimental factor could not be excluded. In the study, approximately 160 TCR beta chains were listed as associated with cytomegalovirus. In a later analysis, HLA-associated TCR beta chains were found to be more clonally expanded and to have lower generation probabilities than equally common non-associated chains. In a later analysis, the rate of TCR association differed among HLA loci, with DRB1 alleles having the most associated TCRs and HLA-C alleles having the fewest. Three of the identified cytomegalovirus-associated TCR beta chains were confirmed in vitro to be specific for cytomegalovirus antigens. A later genetic analysis associated a missense DCLRE1C variant with V-gene and J-gene trimming of TCR beta chains, and an independent cohort replicated the association. Most TCR sequences were observed very rarely across donors, whereas some public TCRs were present in many individuals. CMV serostatus was the only immune exposure information available for the cohort. A further reported finding was that TCR beta sequences accurately predicted the HLA-A and HLA-B alleles for most subjects in the first cohort.

The receptor library was made with the immunoSEQ multiplex PCR assay. A mixture of 60 forward primers for TCR Vbeta segments and 13 reverse primers for TCR Jbeta segments was used in the multiplex PCR. A multiplex PCR assay on genomic DNA amplified the CDR3 region of rearranged TCR beta genes. The Illumina HiSeq System was used to sequence the amplified TCR beta libraries as 87-base-pair reads. In the paper's pipeline: Across the 700 or so repertoires, a later analysis counted 78 million or so unique TCR beta chains, roughly 11 million of which were shared by at least two donors. To remove PCR and sequencing errors, raw reads were error-corrected and collapsed into unique sequences using a nearest-neighbor algorithm that merged closely related sequences. Alignment of CDR3 sequences to IMGT reference sequences was used to assign V, D and J gene segments. For a sequence to be retained, at least a six-nucleotide match to both a V gene segment and a J gene segment was required. Rearrangements were classified as productive when the CDR3 lacked stop codons and remained in frame with V and J, and all other rearrangements were classified as non-productive. Following IMGT convention, CDR3 was defined as the stretch from the second conserved V-encoded cysteine up to the conserved J-encoded phenylalanine. In an earlier analysis of roughly 610 of the donors, sequences lacking an unambiguous match to a single V gene segment were excluded. An earlier analysis of around 600 of the donors classified V segments as functional when productive rearrangements were above 56.7% and as segregating when the standard deviation between donors was above 5%. A statistical classification framework was developed to diagnose cytomegalovirus status using the catalog of TCR beta chain sequences. A later analysis assigned V and J genes by comparing TCR nucleotide sequences with IMGT/GENE-DB human TR gene sequences. A later analysis assigned CDR3 sequences and most-parsimonious VDJ recombination scenarios with the TCRdist pipeline. A later analysis defined each TCR beta chain by its CDR3 amino acid sequence plus V-gene family, and excluded reads lacking a unique V-gene family. In a later analysis, around 650 highly shared, low-generation-probability nucleotide sequences were removed to address suspected cross-contamination and a sequencing artifact. In a later analysis, a clonal expansion index was calculated for each public chain from normalized within-repertoire ranks of inferred template counts. Generation probabilities in a later analysis came from a VDJ recombination model fitted to out-of-frame rearrangements, and those results were checked against IGoR. In a later analysis, TCR-TCR, TCR-HLA and TCR-CMV co-occurrence was scored with hypergeometric tests, and a repertoire-size bias correction was applied to TCR pairs. False discovery rates were estimated in a later analysis by permuting HLA or CMV assignments 20 times. In a later analysis, co-occurring TCRs were grouped using DBSCAN, and TCRdist sequence similarity was added for clustering within HLA-allele-positive subsets. Repertoires with fewer than 30,000 or more than 120,000 public chains, plus five repertoires with anomalous nucleotide sharing, were excluded from co-occurrence clustering. The table was pulled from immuneACCESS by TCRdb, which kept in-frame rearrangements only. Such tables lose some clones; where checked, under half of the loss comes from unresolved V genes, and the rest has no known cause. The V and J calls and clone size are taken from that table; D and trimming were inferred from the DNA. For this sample the table gives about 140,000 clones, of which 70% to 90% were detected only once. The top ten clones comprise approximately 2.5% of the sample.

The V and J genes are TRBV7-9 and TRBJ1-1, and TRBD1 aligns with 9 junction nucleotides. Sequencing was done on a sample of PBMCs. This clonotype was sampled from a man in his fifties or sixties in good health and CMV-seronegative. The DNA sequence is given as TGTGCCAGCAGCCTAGGACAGGGGACTGAAGCTTTCTTT. It translates to CASSLGQGTEAFF.